This TCR beta chain was profiled in a study of CD8 T cells in ankylosing spondylitis. Quantitative 5'-RACE with molecular barcodes generated TCR beta libraries. TCRdb reprocessed the 5' RACE reads via MiXCR and lists one record per CDR3 protein. This sample has fewer than 400,000 distinct CDR3 sequences, with around 24% found just once. The ends were cut back, 1 base at V and 10 bases at J, with 8 bases in the middle. The germline V gene has CDR1 LNHNV and CDR2 YYDKDF (reference sequence). CDR3 length equals 11 residues. With regard to this clonotype: The antigen is undetermined.

Study-wide results and limits: There was a TCR beta motif, made of roughly eight highly homologous variants, that appeared characteristic of ankylosing spondylitis blood. Disease-linked clones were reportedly significantly enriched in matched ankylosing spondylitis synovial fluid. Previous work reported some of these motif variants in the synovial fluid and blood of reactive arthritis.

This rearrangement joins TRBV15 to TRBJ2-7; D call uncertain. Input material: blood, either unsorted or a sorted T cell fraction (not recorded which). This clonotype was sampled from a male donor with ankylosing spondylitis. The chain's CDR3 is CATSRGGEQYF. DNA of the CDR3: TGTGCCACCAGCAGAGGCGGCGAACAGTACTTC.